The 32 T cell receptor beta chains in this list originate from one sample, sequenced in a study of blood T cell repertoires in COVID-19. The method was immunoSEQ multiplex PCR; TCRdb's version includes in-frame clones alone and lacks a portion of them. Among roughly 240,000 clones, approximately 82% were seen once, and the ten largest hold 1.5% to 2%. Sequenced sample: peripheral blood. These receptors originate from a woman older than 75 with acute or convalescent COVID-19.

This rearrangement joins TRBV28 to TRBJ1-2; maybe TRBD1 (6 bases). The CDR3 spans 14 residues. Germline CDR1 reads MDHEN; CDR2 reads SYDVKM. V gave up 0 bases and J gave up 4 bases, with 9 bases separating them. The DNA for the CDR3 is TGTGCCAGCAGTTTATGGACAGGCCGCTATGGCTACACCTTC. This translates into CASSLWTGRYGYTF.

In this sample, this clone turned up once. For the CDR3, the DNA is TGTGCCAGTAGTATAGCGGGGTCTACTGAAGCTTTCTTT. Protein product: CASSIAGSTEAFF. The rearrangement uses TRBV19 and TRBJ1-1, with no clear D. Trimming removed 1 base at V and 5 bases at J, with 8 bases between. CDR1 is LNHDA and CDR2 is SQIVND in the germline V gene (reference sequence). The CDR3 covers 13 residues.

J is TRBJ1-5 and V is TRBV7-9; TRBD1 is a possible D gene (6 bases). V dropped 0 bases and J dropped 2 bases, with 8 bases sitting between them. CDR3 length equals 15 residues. Germline CDR1 SEHNR, CDR2 FQNEAQ (reference sequence). DNA of the CDR3: TGTGCCAGCAGCTTAGCCGCAGGGGGCAATCAGCCCCAGCATTTT. It codes for CASSLAAGGNQPQHF.

The chain has TRBV4-3 and TRBJ1-4; D unclear. V was shortened by 1 base and J by 7 bases, with 19 bases between the two germline ends. There are 17 residues in the CDR3. The germline V gene encodes CDR1 LGHNA and CDR2 YSLEER. In DNA form, the CDR3 reads TGCGCCAGCAGCCAAGTCCTTCCGCAGAGGCGGGGTGAAAAACTGTTTTTT. This translates into CASSQVLPQRRGEKLFF.

The chain employs TRBV4-3 and TRBJ2-1; 11 bases align to TRBD2. The CDR3 contains 19 residues. Germline CDR1 LGHNA, CDR2 YSLEER. V lost 1 base and J lost 8; bases outside the gene matches: 16. The CDR3 loop is CASSQVSSPSSGGPHEQFF. The CDR3 bases are TGCGCCAGCAGCCAAGTGTCCTCACCTTCTAGCGGGGGGCCGCATGAGCAGTTCTTC.

The chain has TRBV4-3 and TRBJ1-1; D is possibly TRBD1 (5 bases). Germline values: CDR1 LGHNA, CDR2 YSLEER. The CDR3 extends over 14 amino acids. The V gene lost 1 base and the J gene lost 5 bases, with 11 bases spanning the gap. The CDR3 spells CASSQVGGGTEAFF. The DNA for the CDR3 is TGCGCCAGCAGCCAAGTGGGGGGTGGAACTGAAGCTTTCTTT.

The chain has TRBV6-6 and TRBJ2-2; 9 nucleotides align to TRBD1. Per germline, CDR1 MNHNY and CDR2 SVGAGI (reference sequence). With V trimmed by 6 bases and J by 4 bases, 3 bases remained unmatched. The CDR3 totals 14 residues. The CDR3 loop reads CASRSDRGTGELFF. As DNA, the CDR3 is TGTGCCAGCAGATCGGACAGGGGCACCGGGGAGCTGTTTTTT.

The chain is built from TRBV27 and TRBJ2-7; the D is unclear. The CDR3 is 13 residues long. With 6 bases removed from V and 7 bases from J, the gap between germline ends came to 16 bases. Per germline, CDR1 MNHEY and CDR2 SMNVEV (reference sequence). In DNA form, the CDR3 reads TGTGCCAGCAGACCCCCTTTTACTTGGGAGCAGTACTTC. It encodes CASRPPFTWEQYF.

This clone was observed at least ten times. The rearrangement uses TRBV6-2 or TRBV6-3 and TRBJ2-7; 9 bases match TRBD1. Germline-derived CDR1 and CDR2 are MNHEY and SVGEGT. J was trimmed by 2 bases and V by 1 base; bases with no gene match: 6. CDR3 length equals 16 residues. For the CDR3, the DNA is TGTGCCAGCAGTTACTGGACGGGACAGGGAACCTACGAGCAGTACTTC. Translating it yields CASSYWTGQGTYEQYF.

The chain is built from TRBV28 and TRBJ1-2; 7 bases line up with TRBD1. From germline, CDR1 is MDHEN and CDR2 SYDVKM. V trimming: 6 bases; J trimming: 2 bases; junction bases outside the gene matches: 3. The CDR3 consists of 13 residues. The CDR3 reads CASSQQGNYGYTF. In nucleotides, the CDR3 is TGTGCCAGCAGCCAACAGGGGAACTATGGCTACACCTTC.

The chain is built from TRBV3-1 (or the pseudogene TRBV3-2) and TRBJ2-3, with TRBD2 identical over 7 bases. Trimming took 4 bases from V and 0 from J; bases not matched to a gene: 4. From germline, CDR1 is LGHDT and CDR2 YNNKEL (reference sequence). The CDR3 sequence is 15 residues long. CDR3 protein: CASSPGTKSTDTQYF. CDR3 sequence (DNA): TGTGCCAGCAGCCCGGGGACTAAAAGCACAGATACGCAGTATTTT.

The table lists this clone with a count of one. The rearrangement uses TRBV5-1 and TRBJ2-2, with 9 bases lining up with TRBD2. Germline loops: CDR1 SGHRS, CDR2 YFSETQ. The CDR3 length is 13 residues. V lost 5 bases, J lost 5 bases, and 1 base stayed unmatched. CDR3 nucleotide sequence: TGCGCCAGCAGGCTAGCGGGGACCGGGGAGCTGTTTTTT. It encodes CASRLAGTGELFF.

V and J are TRBV9 and TRBJ2-5; the D gene is possibly TRBD1 (6 bases). V dropped 0 bases and J dropped 5 bases, with 14 bases sitting between them. CDR1 and CDR2 from the germline V gene are SGDLS and YYNGEE. CDR3 length: 15 residues. The CDR3 DNA follows: TGTGCCAGCAGCGTAGAAGGACAGTTTAGGGAGACCCAGTACTTC. Amino acids: CASSVEGQFRETQYF.

The gene calls are TRBV6-5 and TRBJ2-3, with 9 bases that match TRBD2. The germline V gene encodes CDR1 MNHEY and CDR2 SVGAGI. The V gene end was trimmed by 11 bases and the J gene end by 1 base; junction bases not matched to a gene: 10. This CDR3 has 15 residues. The CDR3 sequence: CASYSGSGGTDTQYF. The CDR3 nucleotides read TGTGCCTCCTATAGCGGGAGCGGGGGCACAGATACGCAGTATTTT.

The chain employs TRBV28 and TRBJ2-7; D gene unclear. CDR1 MDHEN and CDR2 SYDVKM come from the germline V gene. The V end was cut by 5 bases, the J end by 3 bases, with 8 bases between. The CDR3 is 12 residues long. The CDR3 is CASSPPYYEQYF. In DNA form, the CDR3 reads TGTGCCAGCAGTCCCCCCTACTACGAGCAGTACTTC.

This chain connects TRBV6-5 to TRBJ2-7; 10 nucleotides agree with TRBD2. Germline loops: CDR1 MNHEY, CDR2 SVGAGI. Trimming at V came to 2 bases and at J to 5 bases, leaving 3 bases not matched to a gene. The CDR3 runs to 14 residues. CDR3 DNA sequence: TGTGCCAGCAGTTACCAAGGGACTAGCGACGAGCAGTACTTC. Translated: CASSYQGTSDEQYF.

The rearrangement uses TRBV6-6 and TRBJ2-7, with TRBD1 matching over 7 bases. CDR1 MNHNY and CDR2 SVGAGI come from the germline V gene (reference sequence). This CDR3 contains 14 residues. V shed 6 bases and J 0 bases; nucleotides not matched to a gene: 5. CDR3 sequence reads: CASSRQGSSYEQYF. CDR3 nucleotides: TGTGCCAGCAGCCGACAGGGATCCTCCTACGAGCAGTACTTC.

This chain uses TRBV12-3 or TRBV12-4 with TRBJ1-1; 7 bases match TRBD1. The J segment lost 8 bases and the V segment lost 6 bases, leaving 6 bases of the junction unmatched. The CDR3 spans 12 residues. CDR3 residues: CASSTGALEAFF. In DNA, the CDR3 is TGTGCCAGCAGCACAGGGGCCCTCGAAGCTTTCTTT.

In its sample, this clone was seen a few times. This sequence joins TRBV20-1 and TRBJ2-3, with TRBD1 as a possible D gene (5 bases). This CDR3 has 14 residues. CDR1 is DFQATT, CDR2 SNEGSKA, per germline (reference sequence). Trimming pared 3 bases from V and 0 bases from J, leaving 10 bases between. The CDR3 spells CSASQGASTDTQYF. The CDR3 nucleotides read TGCAGTGCTAGTCAAGGGGCTAGCACAGATACGCAGTATTTT.

The rearrangement joins TRBV28 to TRBJ1-6; D ambiguous. The V and J ends lost 3 bases and 0 bases respectively, with 6 bases between them. This CDR3 contains 15 residues. The germline CDR1 and CDR2 sequences are MDHEN and SYDVKM. The CDR3 here is CASSFRSSYNSPLHF. The CDR3 DNA sequence: TGTGCCAGCAGTTTCCGGAGCTCCTATAATTCACCCCTCCACTTT. The whole variable domain, remainder taken from reference TRBV28 and TRBJ1-6, is DVKVTQSSRYLVKRTGEKVFLECVQDMDHENMFWYRQDPGLGLRLIYFSYDVKMKEKGDIPEGYSVSREKKERFSLILESASTNQTSMYLCASSFRSSYNSPLHFGNGTRLTVT.

With respect to this clone: Distinct nucleotide sequences in the sample also encode this CDR3. The chain couples TRBV5-1 to TRBJ2-1; 11 bases are shared with TRBD2. This CDR3 is 15 amino acids long. The germline V gene has CDR1 SGHRS and CDR2 YFSETQ. With V trimmed by 1 base and J by 4 bases, 1 base remained unmatched. In DNA form, the CDR3 reads TGCGCCAGCAGCTTGATAGCGGGGGGGTACAATGAGCAGTTCTTC. As protein: CASSLIAGGYNEQFF.

The chain combines TRBV28 with TRBJ1-4, with D maybe TRBD1 (5 bases). Germline CDR1 and CDR2: MDHEN and SYDVKM. The length of the CDR3 is 15 residues. Deletions cut 6 bases from V and 0 bases from J, with 11 bases between. Here the CDR3 reads CASRGGTATNEKLFF. CDR3 DNA sequence: TGTGCCAGCAGGGGGGGAACCGCAACTAATGAAAAACTGTTTTTT. Full variable domain (outside the CDR3, taken from reference TRBV28 and TRBJ1-4): DVKVTQSSRYLVKRTGEKVFLECVQDMDHENMFWYRQDPGLGLRLIYFSYDVKMKEKGDIPEGYSVSREKKERFSLILESASTNQTSMYLCASRGGTATNEKLFFGSGTQLSVL.

This chain joins TRBV12-3 or TRBV12-4 and TRBJ1-4; the match to TRBD1 covers 8 bases. V was clipped by 10 bases and J by 8 bases; unmatched bases: 9. The CDR3 has 13 residues. Here the CDR3 reads CAISTGVEEKLFF. The CDR3 DNA reads TGTGCCATTTCGACAGGGGTAGAAGAAAAACTGTTTTTT.

V gene TRBV27 combines with J gene TRBJ2-2; D gene uncertain. This CDR3 has 17 residues. Germline V gives CDR1 MNHEY, CDR2 SMNVEV (reference sequence). V gave up 9 bases and J gave up 4 bases, with 24 bases separating them. The CDR3 is CASPAGQTKSGTGELFF. Written as DNA, the CDR3 is TGTGCCAGTCCTGCTGGGCAGACCAAATCTGGCACCGGGGAGCTGTTTTTT.

The J gene is TRBJ2-3, the V gene TRBV7-8, with 7 bases lining up with TRBD1. There are 17 residues in the CDR3. Germline CDR1 is SGHVS and CDR2 is FQNEAQ. Unmatched junction bases numbered 7, after V lost 0 bases and J lost 1 base. The CDR3 is CASSLAPQGIRTDTQYF. Here the CDR3 DNA reads TGTGCCAGCAGCTTAGCCCCACAGGGGATTCGCACAGATACGCAGTATTTT.

This chain links TRBV28 with TRBJ1-2; 10 positions agree with TRBD1. The CDR3 spans 14 residues. Trimming cost V 4 bases and J 5 bases; bases outside gene matches: 4. Germline-derived CDR1 and CDR2 are MDHEN and SYDVKM. The CDR3 sequence: CASSSSGQGYGYTF. CDR3 coding DNA: TGTGCCAGCAGTTCCTCGGGACAGGGGTATGGCTACACCTTC.

V and J are TRBV11-2 and TRBJ2-5; 12 bases map to TRBD2. The CDR3 sequence is 15 residues long. The ends lost 4 bases at V and 4 bases at J; junction bases unmatched: 4. CDR1 is SGHAT, CDR2 FQNNGV, per germline. The CDR3 loop reads CASSSLAGGPETQYF. The CDR3 coding sequence is TGTGCCAGCAGCTCCCTAGCGGGGGGGCCAGAGACCCAGTACTTC.

The chain uses TRBV5-1 and TRBJ2-3, with 10 bases fitting TRBD2. The CDR3 consists of 18 residues. J was trimmed by 0 bases and V by 0 bases; bases with no gene match: 7. CDR1 and CDR2 (germline): SGHRS, YFSETQ. CDR3 protein: CASSLGSGGASSTDTQYF. As DNA, the CDR3 is TGCGCCAGCAGCTTGGGGAGCGGGGGGGCTTCTAGCACAGATACGCAGTATTTT.

The chain uses TRBV11-2 and TRBJ2-5; TRBD1 matches at 10 bases. J gave up 4 bases and V 3 bases, and 2 bases lay outside the gene matches. The germline CDR1 and CDR2 sequences are SGHAT and FQNNGV. The CDR3 runs 14 residues. CDR3 region: CASSLTGGGETQYF. DNA of the CDR3: TGTGCCAGCAGCTTGACAGGGGGCGGAGAGACCCAGTACTTC.

The CDR3 DNA follows: TGCGCCAGCAGCTTGGTGGGACAGCCCCGGGAGGCTTTCTTT. Protein product: CASSLVGQPREAFF. J is TRBJ1-1 and V is TRBV5-1; the match to TRBD1 covers 7 bases. V trimming: 0 bases; J trimming: 11 bases; junction bases outside the gene matches: 10. There are 14 residues in the CDR3. Germline CDR1 SGHRS, CDR2 YFSETQ. The complete variable domain, with remaining parts taken from reference TRBV5-1 and TRBJ1-1, reads KAGVTQTPRYLIKTRGQQVTLSCSPISGHRSVSWYQQTPGQGLQFLFEYFSETQRNKGNFPGRFSGRQFSNSRSEMNVSTLELGDSALYLCASSLVGQPREAFFGQGTRLTVV.

The chain has TRBV3-1 (or the pseudogene TRBV3-2) and TRBJ2-2; D is ambiguous. Per the germline V gene, CDR1 is LGHDT and CDR2 is YNNKEL (reference sequence). The CDR3 contains 15 residues. V lost 0 bases and J lost 6, with 11 bases in between. The CDR3: CASSQEGDGPGELFF. The DNA for the CDR3 is TGTGCCAGCAGCCAAGAGGGTGATGGGCCCGGGGAGCTGTTTTTT.

As for this clone: Sequence at one end of the junction differs from germline and may be a read error. The chain combines TRBV6-1 with TRBJ2-5; TRBD2 agrees at 8 bases. There are 16 residues in the CDR3. CDR1 is MNHNS and CDR2 is SASEGT in the germline V gene. The CDR3 loop is CARSDGGGGPQETQYF. CDR3 DNA sequence: TGTGCCCGCAGTGACGGGGGCGGGGGGCCCCAAGAGACCCAGTACTTC.